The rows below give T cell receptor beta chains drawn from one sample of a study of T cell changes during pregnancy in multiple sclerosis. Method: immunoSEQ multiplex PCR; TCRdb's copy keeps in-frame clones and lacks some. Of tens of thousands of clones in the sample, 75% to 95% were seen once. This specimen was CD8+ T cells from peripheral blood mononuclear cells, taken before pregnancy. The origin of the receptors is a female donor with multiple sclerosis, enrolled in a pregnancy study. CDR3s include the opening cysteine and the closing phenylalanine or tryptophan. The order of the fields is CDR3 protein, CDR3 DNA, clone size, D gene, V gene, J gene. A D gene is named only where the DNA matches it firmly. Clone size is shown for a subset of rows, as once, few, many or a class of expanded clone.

CDR3 protein: CASSQELRVNYEQYF; CDR3 DNA: TGCGCCAGCAGCCAAGAGTTGCGGGTAAACTACGAGCAGTACTTC; clone size: few; D gene: NA; V gene: TRBV4-1; J gene: TRBJ2-7
CDR3 protein: CASFSGGSNTGELFF; CDR3 DNA: TGTGCCAGTTTTTCCGGGGGATCGAACACCGGGGAGCTGTTTTTT; clone size: NA; D gene: NA; V gene: TRBV19; J gene: TRBJ2-2
CDR3 protein: CASREGDNSNQPQHF; CDR3 DNA: TGTGCCAGCAGGGAAGGGGATAATAGCAATCAGCCCCAGCATTTT; clone size: NA; D gene: NA; V gene: TRBV9; J gene: TRBJ1-5
CDR3 protein: CASSLVGGPNEQFF; CDR3 DNA: TGTGCCAGCAGCTTAGTTGGGGGCCCCAATGAGCAGTTCTTC; clone size: NA; D gene: NA; V gene: TRBV7-3; J gene: TRBJ2-1
CDR3 protein: CASSLENQGNEQYF; CDR3 DNA: TGTGCCAGCAGCTTAGAAAATCAGGGGAACGAGCAGTACTTC; clone size: NA; D gene: NA; V gene: TRBV7-9; J gene: TRBJ2-7
CDR3 protein: CASSLDGGAQAQYF; CDR3 DNA: TGTGCCAGCAGCTTAGACGGGGGGGCCCAGGCGCAGTATTTT; clone size: NA; D gene: TRBD2; V gene: TRBV11-2; J gene: TRBJ2-3
CDR3 protein: CASSLAGQHYEQYF; CDR3 DNA: TGTGCCAGCAGCTTAGCAGGACAACACTACGAGCAGTACTTC; clone size: NA; D gene: NA; V gene: TRBV7-9; J gene: TRBJ2-7
CDR3 protein: CATQQGNSNQPQHF; CDR3 DNA: TGCGCCACTCAACAGGGAAATAGCAATCAGCCCCAGCATTTT; clone size: NA; D gene: NA; V gene: TRBV10-2; J gene: TRBJ1-5
CDR3 protein: CASSLDRANYGYTF; CDR3 DNA: TGCGCCAGCAGCTTGGATAGAGCTAACTATGGCTACACCTTC; clone size: NA; D gene: NA; V gene: TRBV5-1; J gene: TRBJ1-2
CDR3 protein: CASSSSRTSIHNEQFF; CDR3 DNA: TGTGCCAGTAGTAGTTCCAGGACTAGCATCCACAATGAGCAGTTCTTC; clone size: NA; D gene: TRBD2; V gene: TRBV19; J gene: TRBJ2-1
CDR3 protein: CASSVGGGLGEKLFF; CDR3 DNA: TGTGCCAGCAGCGTAGGGGGGGGGCTTGGGGAAAAACTGTTTTTT; clone size: NA; D gene: NA; V gene: TRBV9; J gene: TRBJ1-4
CDR3 protein: CASSLVPVLISGNTIYF; CDR3 DNA: TGTGCCAGCAGCTTGGTTCCGGTCCTCATCTCTGGAAACACCATATATTTT; clone size: once; D gene: NA; V gene: TRBV5-8; J gene: TRBJ1-3
CDR3 protein: CASRSGSSTDTQYF; CDR3 DNA: TGTGCCAGCAGGAGCGGGTCTTCCACAGATACGCAGTATTTT; clone size: NA; D gene: NA; V gene: TRBV27; J gene: TRBJ2-3